These 5 T cell receptor beta chains share one sample of origin, sequenced in a study of post-analysis software for immune sequencing data. Broader study findings: Several TRBV segments (TRBV5-6, TRBV5-1 and TRBV20-1 among them) occurred more frequently in patients than in controls.

Their target antigens are unknown. Incorporated into the TCR beta cDNA libraries were unique molecular identifiers, which served to reduce PCR and sequencing biases. MiXCR, run by TCRdb on the PCR reads, gives a single entry per CDR3 protein. Among under 900,000 distinct CDR3 sequences listed, roughly 58% were seen once. The sequenced material came from blood. The receptors here all came from a girl between 5 and 17 years old with multiple sclerosis.

The V and J genes are TRBV20-1 and TRBJ2-5, with 7 bases that match TRBD2. V trimming: 3 bases; J trimming: 5 bases; junction bases outside the gene matches: 9. CDR3 length equals 14 residues. CDR1 and CDR2 (germline): DFQATT, SNEGSKA (reference sequence). The CDR3 DNA sequence: TGCAGTGCTAGGGGTGGTACTAGCGTGGAGACCCAGTACTTC. Translating it yields CSARGGTSVETQYF.

The rearrangement links TRBV27 to TRBJ2-4; 10 positions agree with TRBD1. The V segment lost 5 bases and the J segment 0 bases; nucleotides outside the gene matches: 7. Germline loops: CDR1 MNHEY, CDR2 SMNVEV (reference sequence). The CDR3 has 17 amino acids. The CDR3: CASSPIRTGGAKNIQYF. The CDR3 DNA follows: TGTGCCAGCAGTCCTATAAGGACAGGGGGAGCCAAAAACATTCAGTACTTC.

The chain has TRBV20-1 and TRBJ2-1; no clear D gene. This CDR3 is built from 14 residues. V was clipped by 7 bases and J by 0 bases, with 13 bases between them. The germline V gene has CDR1 DFQATT and CDR2 SNEGSKA (reference sequence). The CDR3 bases are TGCAGTGTTACTACCCCGAGCTCCTACAATGAGCAGTTCTTC. Protein product: CSVTTPSSYNEQFF.

The J gene is TRBJ1-2, the V gene TRBV7-2; D might be TRBD1 (5 bases). V was pared by 5 bases and J by 11 bases, with 21 bases between. CDR3 length equals 14 residues. Germline CDR1 and CDR2: SGHTA and FQGNSA. Here the CDR3 DNA reads TGTGCCAGCAGCCCACAGACAGTGCCGGTGGGATACACCTTC. Its translation: CASSPQTVPVGYTF.

J is TRBJ2-1 and V is TRBV7-2; the match to TRBD2 covers 8 bases. The CDR3 sequence is 17 residues long. V trimming: 1 base; J trimming: 0 bases; junction bases outside the gene matches: 5. Germline lookup yields CDR1 SGHTA and CDR2 FQGNSA. CDR3 residues: CASSLVAGGRSYNEQFF. The CDR3 coding sequence is TGTGCCAGCAGCTTAGTTGCGGGGGGACGCTCCTACAATGAGCAGTTCTTC.